This TCR beta chain was sequenced for a study of blood T cell repertoires in COVID-19. Study background: Researchers got acute and convalescent COVID-19 samples from the United States, Italy and Spain. From T cells, B-cell-depleted T cells, or PBMCs came the material, which was cDNA or gDNA.

In the original analysis: It was from reference gene primer amplification that nucleated cell counts were estimated. Sequenced by immunoSEQ multiplex PCR; TCRdb stores in-frame clones only, minus some. That table furnishes V, J and clone size, whereas the DNA furnished D and trimming. The sample consists of approximately 230,000 clones, about 91% of them appearing once. The CDR3 runs 15 residues. The germline CDR1 and CDR2 sequences are KGHDR and SFDVKD. This receptor was obtained from a man aged 80 or over with acute or convalescent COVID-19. The chain joins TRBV24-1 to TRBJ2-1; 11 bases are shared with TRBD2. The material sequenced was peripheral blood. The chain's CDR3 is CAARGGKLAGVEQFF. In DNA, the CDR3 is TGTGCTGCCCGAGGTGGCAAACTAGCGGGAGTTGAGCAGTTCTTC.